The 17 T cell receptor beta chains below were found in one sample sequenced in a study of radiation and T cells in renal cell carcinoma. The time point is: baseline pretreatment blood. Treatment indicated: 15 Gy SBRT to primary tumor, nephrectomy 4 weeks later. Assay used: immunoSEQ multiplex PCR; TCRdb lists only in-frame clones, some missing. The data hold tens of thousands of clones, with approximately 80% observed a single time. The source was blood, collected from a patient whose treatment included radiotherapy and nephrectomy. The receptors originated from a man aged 60 to 75 with renal cell carcinoma.

This clone occurred once. V gene TRBV5-4 combines with J gene TRBJ2-5, with TRBD1 as a possible D gene (6 bases). From germline, CDR1 is SGHNT and CDR2 YYREEE (reference sequence). The ends were cut back, 4 bases at V and 0 bases at J, with 16 bases in the middle. The CDR3 sequence is 16 residues long. The CDR3 coding sequence is TGTGCCAGCAGCGGGGGCCAGCGTTCCTACCAAGAGACCCAGTACTTC. As protein: CASSGGQRSYQETQYF.

This sequence joins TRBV14 and TRBJ2-5; no firm D call. Per germline, CDR1 SGHDN and CDR2 FVKESK. The CDR3 runs to 12 residues. The V and J ends lost 1 base and 11 bases respectively, with 11 bases between them. The CDR3 bases are TGTGCCAGCAGCCAAGTTAATGGTGAGCAGTACTTC. Translation: CASSQVNGEQYF. Full variable domain (rest looked up from reference TRBV14 and TRBJ2-5): EAGVTQFPSHSVIEKGQTVTLRCDPISGHDNLYWYRRVMGKEIKFLLHFVKESKQDESGMPNNRFLAERTGGTYSTLKVQPAELEDSGVYFCASSQVNGEQYFGPGTRLLVL.

The chain links TRBV11-2 to TRBJ2-3; D call uncertain. CDR1 is SGHAT and CDR2 is FQNNGV in the germline V gene. The V and J ends lost 1 base and 4 bases respectively, with 6 bases between them. The CDR3 covers 13 residues. Written as DNA, the CDR3 is TGTGCCAGCAGCTTAGCGCCAGCAGATACGCAGTATTTT. Encoded protein: CASSLAPADTQYF.

This clone was observed a few times. The chain carries TRBV30 and TRBJ2-6, with 11 positions matching TRBD1. Looked up from germline, CDR1 is GTSNPN and CDR2 is SVGIG (reference sequence). Trimming at V came to 1 base and at J to 2 bases, leaving 1 base not matched to a gene. The CDR3 consists of 16 residues. The CDR3 nucleotides read TGTGCCTGGAGTGGGGACAGGGGGGCTGGGGCCAACGTCCTGACTTTC. Translated: CAWSGDRGAGANVLTF.

The rearrangement joins TRBV13 to TRBJ1-2; D gene uncertain. CDR1 and CDR2 (germline): PRHDT, FYEKMQ (reference sequence). This CDR3 spans 15 amino acids. V was pared by 5 bases and J by 4 bases, with 17 bases between. The CDR3 sequence is CASSLAKEDRYGYTF. DNA for the CDR3: TGTGCCAGCAGCCTCGCAAAAGAGGACCGCTATGGCTACACCTTC.

Judged by abundance, this clone is medium-sized. Different DNA sequences within this sample yield the same CDR3. The J gene is TRBJ2-5, the V gene TRBV5-4; 9 bases match TRBD2. The CDR3 totals 15 residues. Looked up from germline, CDR1 is SGHNT and CDR2 is YYREEE (reference sequence). Unmatched junction bases numbered 3, after V lost 1 base and J lost 2 bases. The CDR3 bases are TGTGCCAGCAGCTTGATCCTAGCGGGACAAGAGACCCAGTACTTC. The encoded protein is CASSLILAGQETQYF. The full variable domain, in which reference TRBV5-4 and TRBJ2-5 provide the parts outside the CDR3, is ETGVTQSPTHLIKTRGQQVTLRCSSQSGHNTVSWYQQALGQGPQFIFQYYREEENGRGNFPPRFSGLQFPNYSSELNVNALELDDSALYLCASSLILAGQETQYFGPGTRLLVL.

This clone was counted once. Other DNA sequences in the sample encode the same CDR3. The CDR3 DNA follows: TGTGCCAGCAGCTTTACTAGTGGGAGGTTGAATGAGCAGTTCTTC. Amino acids: CASSFTSGRLNEQFF. The chain uses TRBV5-4 and TRBJ2-1; D is perhaps TRBD2 (6 bases). CDR3 size: 15 residues. The germline CDR1 and CDR2 sequences are SGHNT and YYREEE (reference sequence). V was clipped by 2 bases and J by 7 bases, with 16 bases between them.

This clone was counted only a few times. The chain employs TRBV7-8 and TRBJ2-7; no reliable D call. CDR1 is SGHVS and CDR2 is FQNEAQ in the germline V gene. The CDR3 runs 15 residues. V shed 5 bases and J shed 3 bases, with 17 bases lying between them. This CDR3 is CASSLESGEIYEQYF. CDR3 nucleotide sequence: TGTGCCAGCAGCCTAGAAAGTGGAGAAATCTACGAGCAGTACTTC.

In its sample, this clone was seen a few times. V and J are TRBV4-2 and TRBJ2-7; D perhaps matches TRBD2 (5 bases). V was cut by 0 bases and J by 3 bases, with 15 bases left in between. The CDR3 runs 16 residues. Germline CDR1 is LGHNA and CDR2 is YNFKEQ. Here the CDR3 DNA reads TGTGCCAGCAGCCAAGATCGGCGGGCCTTTTACTACGAGCAGTACTTC. Protein product: CASSQDRRAFYYEQYF.

The chain joins TRBV2 to TRBJ1-1, with a weak D call TRBD1 (5 bases). The CDR3 runs 13 residues. Looked up from germline, CDR1 is SNHLY and CDR2 is FYNNEI. V was trimmed by 7 bases and J by 1 base, leaving 10 bases between them. The CDR3 loop reads CASTEQGNTEAFF. DNA for the CDR3: TGTGCCAGCACCGAGCAGGGGAACACTGAAGCTTTCTTT.

V usage is TRBV19 and J usage is TRBJ1-4, with unresolved D. With 8 bases removed from V and 8 bases from J, the gap between germline ends came to 9 bases. This CDR3 contains 11 residues. Germline V gene sequence: CDR1 LNHDA, CDR2 SQIVND (reference sequence). CDR3 bases: TGTGCCAGTTCGGTTTTGGAAAAACTGTTTTTT. It translates to CASSVLEKLFF.

The chain employs TRBV6-5 and TRBJ1-1; D unclear. CDR1 MNHEY and CDR2 SVGAGI come from the germline V gene. V was trimmed by 8 bases and J by 11 bases, leaving 15 bases between them. The CDR3 runs 11 residues. The CDR3 here is CASGEGGWAFF. The CDR3 coding sequence is TGTGCCAGCGGGGAGGGAGGTTGGGCTTTCTTT.

The chain's CDR3 is CASSIPGLRSYNEQFF. CDR3 in DNA: TGTGCCAGTAGTATCCCGGGACTCAGATCCTACAATGAGCAGTTCTTC. V and J are TRBV19 and TRBJ2-1; D may be TRBD2 (6 bases). This CDR3 has 16 residues. Germline loops: CDR1 LNHDA, CDR2 SQIVND (reference sequence). Trimming stripped 3 bases from V and 1 base from J, with 13 bases between. The full variable domain, rest sourced from reference TRBV19 and TRBJ2-1, is DGGITQSPKYLFRKEGQNVTLSCEQNLNHDAMYWYRQDPGQGLRLIYYSQIVNDFQKGDIAEGYSVSREKKESFPLTVTSAQKNPTAFYLCASSIPGLRSYNEQFFGPGTRLTVL.

This chain uses TRBV25-1 with TRBJ2-1; weak D call: TRBD2 (6 bases). V shed 5 bases and J shed 8 bases, with 16 bases lying between them. This CDR3 has 14 amino acids. CDR1 and CDR2 from the germline V gene are MGHDK and SYGVNS. CDR3 amino acids: CASSPLAGRDEQFF. As DNA, the CDR3 is TGTGCCAGCAGTCCTCTGGCGGGACGCGATGAGCAGTTCTTC.

The chain is built from TRBV11-1 and TRBJ2-7, with D perhaps TRBD2 (5 bases). CDR1 is SGHAT and CDR2 is FQDESV in the germline V gene (reference sequence). V was trimmed by 5 bases and J by 3 bases, leaving 11 bases between them. CDR3 length equals 13 residues. The CDR3 DNA follows: TGTGCCAGCAGCCGCGAGGGAGTCTACGAGCAGTACTTC. It translates to CASSREGVYEQYF.

V and J are TRBV4-3 and TRBJ2-1; D may match TRBD1 or TRBD2 (6 bases each). V was cut by 1 base and J by 4 bases, with 20 bases left in between. This CDR3 contains 18 residues. Germline lookup yields CDR1 LGHNA and CDR2 YSLEER. The CDR3 bases are TGCGCCAGCAGCCAAGGGGGGGCAGGGTCCGCCCTTTACAATGAGCAGTTCTTC. Translating gives CASSQGGAGSALYNEQFF.

This sequence joins TRBV11-2 and TRBJ2-1; unclear D gene. Trimming shortened V by 3 bases and J by 8 bases, and 8 bases separated the two germline ends. The germline gives CDR1 SGHAT, CDR2 FQNNGV. CDR3 length: 12 residues. CDR3 sequence reads: CASSFGGDEQFF. The CDR3 nucleotides read TGTGCCAGCAGCTTCGGCGGCGATGAGCAGTTCTTC.